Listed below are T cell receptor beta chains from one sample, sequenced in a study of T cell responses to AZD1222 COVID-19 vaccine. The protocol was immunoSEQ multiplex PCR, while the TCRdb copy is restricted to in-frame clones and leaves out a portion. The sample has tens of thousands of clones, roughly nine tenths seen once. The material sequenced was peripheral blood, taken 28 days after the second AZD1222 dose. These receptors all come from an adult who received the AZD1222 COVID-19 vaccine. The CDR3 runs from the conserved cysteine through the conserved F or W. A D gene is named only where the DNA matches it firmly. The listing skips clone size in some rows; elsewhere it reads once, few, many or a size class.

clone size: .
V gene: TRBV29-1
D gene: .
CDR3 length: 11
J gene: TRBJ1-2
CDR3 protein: CSVEGGGGYTF
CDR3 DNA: TGCAGCGTTGAAGGGGGCGGTGGCTACACCTTC

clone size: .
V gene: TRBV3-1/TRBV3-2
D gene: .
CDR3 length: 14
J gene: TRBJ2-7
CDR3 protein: CASSRGPLSYEQYF
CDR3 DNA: TGTGCCAGCAGTCGAGGACCGCTGTCCTACGAGCAGTACTTC

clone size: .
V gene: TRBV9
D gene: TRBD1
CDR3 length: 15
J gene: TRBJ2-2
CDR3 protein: CASSPGTGGTGELFF
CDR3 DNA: TGTGCCAGCAGCCCCGGGACAGGAGGCACCGGGGAGCTGTTTTTT

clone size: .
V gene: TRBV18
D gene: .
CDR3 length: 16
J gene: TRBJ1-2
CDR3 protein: CASSPTDSSYNYGYTF
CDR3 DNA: TGTGCCAGCTCACCAACGGACAGCTCCTATAACTATGGCTACACCTTC

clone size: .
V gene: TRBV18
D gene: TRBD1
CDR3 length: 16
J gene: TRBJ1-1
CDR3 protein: CASSPGQGGGDTEAFF
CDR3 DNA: TGTGCCAGCTCACCGGGACAGGGAGGTGGGGACACTGAAGCTTTCTTT

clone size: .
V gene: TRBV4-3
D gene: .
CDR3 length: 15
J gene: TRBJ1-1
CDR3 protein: CASSQEARRNTEAFF
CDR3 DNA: TGCGCCAGCAGCCAAGAAGCCAGACGGAACACTGAAGCTTTCTTT

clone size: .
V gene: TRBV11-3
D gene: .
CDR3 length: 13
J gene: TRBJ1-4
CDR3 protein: CASSFSGSEKLFF
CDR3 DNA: TGTGCCAGCAGCTTTTCGGGGTCTGAAAAACTGTTTTTT

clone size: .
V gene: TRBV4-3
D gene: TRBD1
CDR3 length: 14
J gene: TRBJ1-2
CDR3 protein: CASSQDNRGYGYTF
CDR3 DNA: TGCGCCAGCAGCCAAGACAACAGGGGGTATGGCTACACCTTC

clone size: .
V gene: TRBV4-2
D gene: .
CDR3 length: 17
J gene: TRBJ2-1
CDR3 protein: CASSQEGPGIGPNEQFF
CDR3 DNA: TGTGCCAGCAGCCAAGAAGGCCCAGGGATAGGCCCTAATGAGCAGTTCTTC

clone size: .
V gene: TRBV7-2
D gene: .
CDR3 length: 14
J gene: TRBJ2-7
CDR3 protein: CASSETSGHDEQYF
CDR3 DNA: TGTGCCAGCAGCGAAACCAGCGGGCACGACGAGCAGTACTTC

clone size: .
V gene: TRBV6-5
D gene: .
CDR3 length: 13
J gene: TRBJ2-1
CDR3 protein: CASSYSEGNEQFF
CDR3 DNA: TGTGCCAGCAGTTACTCCGAGGGGAATGAGCAGTTCTTC

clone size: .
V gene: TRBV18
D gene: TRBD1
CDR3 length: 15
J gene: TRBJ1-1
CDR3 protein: CASSLIEQGAHEAFF
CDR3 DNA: TGTGCCAGCTCCCTTATTGAACAGGGGGCCCATGAAGCTTTCTTT

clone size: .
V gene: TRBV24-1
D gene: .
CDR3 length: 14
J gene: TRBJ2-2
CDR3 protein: CATSGGARSGELFF
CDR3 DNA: TGTGCCACCAGTGGTGGTGCGAGATCCGGGGAGCTGTTTTTT

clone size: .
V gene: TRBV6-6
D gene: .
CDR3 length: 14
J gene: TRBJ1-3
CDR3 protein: CASRLPGPKTTIYF
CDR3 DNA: TGTGCCAGCAGATTACCGGGCCCGAAGACGACCATATATTTT

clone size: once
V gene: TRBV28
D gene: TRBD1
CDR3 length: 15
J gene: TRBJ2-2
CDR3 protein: CASRIRDSSTGELFF
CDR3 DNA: TGTGCCAGCAGAATCCGGGACAGCTCAACCGGGGAGCTGTTTTTT

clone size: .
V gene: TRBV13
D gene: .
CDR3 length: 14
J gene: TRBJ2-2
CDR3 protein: CASSLGLATGELFF
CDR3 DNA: TGTGCCAGCAGCTTAGGTCTAGCCACCGGGGAGCTGTTTTTT

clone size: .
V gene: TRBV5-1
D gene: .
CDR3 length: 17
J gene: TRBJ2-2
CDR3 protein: CASSLQVRQGYTGELFF
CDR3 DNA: TGCGCCAGCAGCTTGCAGGTGCGGCAGGGATACACCGGGGAGCTGTTTTTT

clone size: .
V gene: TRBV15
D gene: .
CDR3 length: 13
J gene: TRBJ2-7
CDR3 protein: CATSRDPMYEQYF
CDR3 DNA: TGTGCCACCAGCAGAGACCCTATGTACGAGCAGTACTTC

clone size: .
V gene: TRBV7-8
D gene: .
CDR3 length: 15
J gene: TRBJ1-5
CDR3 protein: CASSLSEGSNQPQHF
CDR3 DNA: TGTGCCAGCAGCTTATCGGAAGGTAGCAATCAGCCCCAGCATTTT

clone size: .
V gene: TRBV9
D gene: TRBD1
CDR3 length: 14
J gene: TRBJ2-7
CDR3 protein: CASSVGTGGSEQYF
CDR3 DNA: TGTGCCAGCAGCGTAGGGACAGGGGGGTCCGAGCAGTACTTC

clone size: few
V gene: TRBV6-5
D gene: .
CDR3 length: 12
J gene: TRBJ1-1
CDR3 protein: CASSPRGSEAFF
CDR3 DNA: TGTGCCAGCAGTCCACGGGGGTCTGAAGCTTTCTTT

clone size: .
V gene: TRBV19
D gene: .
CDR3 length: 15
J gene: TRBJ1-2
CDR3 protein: CASSMKWQSNYGYTF
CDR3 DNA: TGTGCCAGTAGTATGAAGTGGCAGTCGAACTATGGCTACACCTTC

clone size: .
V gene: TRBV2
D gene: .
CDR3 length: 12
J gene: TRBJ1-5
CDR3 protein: CASSDTNQPQHF
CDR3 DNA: TGTGCCAGCAGTGACACGAATCAGCCCCAGCATTTT

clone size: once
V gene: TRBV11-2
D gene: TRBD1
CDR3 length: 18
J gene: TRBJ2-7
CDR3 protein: CASSLVRTGKRLSYEQYF
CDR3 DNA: TGTGCCAGCAGCTTAGTAAGGACAGGGAAAAGGCTCTCCTACGAGCAGTACTTC

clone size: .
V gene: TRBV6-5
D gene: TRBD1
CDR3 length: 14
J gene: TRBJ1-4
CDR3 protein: CASYLGGPGEKLFF
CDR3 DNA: TGTGCCAGCTATTTAGGGGGCCCTGGCGAAAAACTGTTTTTT

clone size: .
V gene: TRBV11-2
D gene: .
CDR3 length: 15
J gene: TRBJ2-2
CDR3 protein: CASRTAGANTGELFF
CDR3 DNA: TGTGCCAGCAGGACCGCCGGGGCCAACACCGGGGAGCTGTTTTTT

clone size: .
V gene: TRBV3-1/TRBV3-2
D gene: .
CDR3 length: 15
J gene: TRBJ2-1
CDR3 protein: CASSPTQEAHNEQFF
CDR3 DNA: TGTGCCAGCAGTCCAACCCAAGAAGCGCACAATGAGCAGTTCTTC

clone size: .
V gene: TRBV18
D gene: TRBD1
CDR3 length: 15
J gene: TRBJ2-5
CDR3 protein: CASSPQQGTGETQYF
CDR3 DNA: TGTGCCAGCTCACCGCAACAGGGGACGGGGGAGACCCAGTACTTC

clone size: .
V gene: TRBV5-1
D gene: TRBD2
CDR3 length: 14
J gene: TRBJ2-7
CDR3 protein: CASSLSAGDYEQYF
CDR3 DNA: TGCGCCAGCAGCTTGTCGGCGGGGGACTACGAGCAGTACTTC

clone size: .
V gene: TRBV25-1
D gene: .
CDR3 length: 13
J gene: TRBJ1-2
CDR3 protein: CASSEPAGYGYTF
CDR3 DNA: TGTGCCAGCAGTGAACCCGCCGGCTATGGCTACACCTTC

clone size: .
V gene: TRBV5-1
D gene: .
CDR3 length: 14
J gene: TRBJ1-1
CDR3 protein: CASSSSPLNTEAFF
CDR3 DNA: TGCGCCAGCAGCTCCTCTCCTCTGAACACTGAAGCTTTCTTT

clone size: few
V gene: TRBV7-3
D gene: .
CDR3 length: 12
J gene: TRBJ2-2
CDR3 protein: CASSFGTGELFF
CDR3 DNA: TGTGCCAGCAGCTTCGGAACCGGGGAGCTGTTTTTT

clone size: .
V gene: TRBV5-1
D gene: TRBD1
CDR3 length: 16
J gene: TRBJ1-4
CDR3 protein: CASSFSFRTGLEKLFF
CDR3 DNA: TGCGCCAGCAGCTTTTCTTTCAGGACAGGGCTTGAAAAACTGTTTTTT

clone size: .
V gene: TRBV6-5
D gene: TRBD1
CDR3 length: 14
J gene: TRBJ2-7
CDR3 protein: CASKLRGQTYEQYF
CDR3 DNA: TGTGCCAGCAAACTCAGGGGGCAAACCTACGAGCAGTACTTC

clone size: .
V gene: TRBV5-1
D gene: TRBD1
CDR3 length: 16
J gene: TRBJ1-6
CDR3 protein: CASSLRSGTDNSPLHF
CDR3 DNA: TGCGCCAGCAGCTTGCGCTCCGGGACAGATAATTCACCCCTCCACTTT

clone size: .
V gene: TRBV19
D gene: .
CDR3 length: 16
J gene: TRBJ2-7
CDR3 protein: CASSKGPTKNVYEQYF
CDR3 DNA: TGTGCCAGTAGTAAGGGACCCACCAAGAACGTATACGAGCAGTACTTC

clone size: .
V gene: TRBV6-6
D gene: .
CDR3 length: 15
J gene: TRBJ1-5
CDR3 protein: CASRVDPGSNQPQHF
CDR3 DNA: TGTGCCAGCAGAGTGGACCCCGGAAGCAATCAGCCCCAGCATTTT

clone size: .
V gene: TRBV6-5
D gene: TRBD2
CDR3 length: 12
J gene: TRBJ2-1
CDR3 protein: CAGWGGGNEQFF
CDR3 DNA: TGTGCAGGGTGGGGGGGAGGCAATGAGCAGTTCTTC

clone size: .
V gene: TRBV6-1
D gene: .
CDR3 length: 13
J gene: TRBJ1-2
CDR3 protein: CASSEGTGYGYTF
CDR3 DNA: TGTGCCAGCAGTGAAGGGACGGGCTATGGCTACACCTTC

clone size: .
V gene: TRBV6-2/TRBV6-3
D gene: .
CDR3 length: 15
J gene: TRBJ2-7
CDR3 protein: CASSRPLGLHYEQYF
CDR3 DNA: TGTGCCAGCAGTAGACCCTTAGGGCTGCACTACGAGCAGTACTTC

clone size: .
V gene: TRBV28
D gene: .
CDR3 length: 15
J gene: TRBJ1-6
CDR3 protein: CASSFGAGYNSPLHF
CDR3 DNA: TGTGCCAGCAGTTTTGGCGCAGGTTACAATTCACCCCTCCACTTT

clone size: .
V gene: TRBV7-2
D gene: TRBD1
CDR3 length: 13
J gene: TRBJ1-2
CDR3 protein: CASSGRQGHGYTF
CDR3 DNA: TGTGCCAGCAGCGGACGACAGGGACATGGCTACACCTTC

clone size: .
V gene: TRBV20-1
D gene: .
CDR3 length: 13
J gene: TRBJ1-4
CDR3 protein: CSASFTTNEKLFF
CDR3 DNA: TGCAGTGCTAGTTTCACAACTAATGAAAAACTGTTTTTT

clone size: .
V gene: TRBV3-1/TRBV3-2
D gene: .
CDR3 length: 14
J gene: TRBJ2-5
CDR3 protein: CASSQASSWGTQYF
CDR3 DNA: TGTGCCAGCAGCCAAGCTAGCTCCTGGGGGACCCAGTACTTC

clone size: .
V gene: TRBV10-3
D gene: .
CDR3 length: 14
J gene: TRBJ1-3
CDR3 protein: CAISEQGAGNTIYF
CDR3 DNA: TGTGCCATCAGTGAGCAGGGAGCTGGAAACACCATATATTTT

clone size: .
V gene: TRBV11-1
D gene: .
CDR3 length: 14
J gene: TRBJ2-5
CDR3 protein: CASSLVGYQETQYF
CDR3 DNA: TGTGCCAGCAGCTTAGTCGGCTATCAAGAGACCCAGTACTTC

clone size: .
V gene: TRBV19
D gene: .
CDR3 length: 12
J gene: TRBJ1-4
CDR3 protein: CASSRVGEKLFF
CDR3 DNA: TGTGCCAGTAGCAGGGTCGGGGAAAAACTGTTTTTT

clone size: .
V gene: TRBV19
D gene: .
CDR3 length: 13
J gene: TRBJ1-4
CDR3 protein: CASRMGSNEKLFF
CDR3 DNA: TGTGCCAGTAGAATGGGATCTAATGAAAAACTGTTTTTT

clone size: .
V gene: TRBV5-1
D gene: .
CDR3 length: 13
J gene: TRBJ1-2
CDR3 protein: CASSSDTYYGYTF
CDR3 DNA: TGCGCCAGCAGCTCTGACACTTACTATGGCTACACCTTC

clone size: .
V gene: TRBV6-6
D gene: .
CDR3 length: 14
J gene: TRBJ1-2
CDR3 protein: CASSIDPPDYGYTF
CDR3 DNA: TGTGCCAGCAGTATCGACCCCCCGGACTATGGCTACACCTTC